This T cell receptor beta chain was identified in a study of shared clonotypes between healthy human individuals. Study results and caveats: On the whole, naive subsets had larger estimated richness than memory subsets had.

In regard to this clone: Its antigen remains unknown.

Using immunoSEQ multiplex PCR, the repertoire was profiled, and TCRdb retains in-frame clones only, with some absent. The data hold about 1.4 million clones, with over 95% observed a single time. This sequence originates from a man younger than 45 in good health. The sample comprised naive CD4+ T cells sorted from blood. Subset described: CD45RA+ positively selected.

CDR3 region: CASSPDQDPNTGELFF. The CDR3 DNA sequence: TGTGCCAGCTCACCCGATCAGGACCCTAACACCGGGGAGCTGTTTTTT. This chain uses TRBV18 with TRBJ2-2; D remains ambiguous. V was trimmed by 3 bases and J by 2 bases, leaving 13 bases between them. The germline V gene encodes CDR1 KGHSH and CDR2 LQKENI. The CDR3 sequence is 16 residues long.